The source of this TCR beta chain is a study of blood T cell repertoires in COVID-19. TCRdb's table, derived via immunoSEQ multiplex PCR, lists solely in-frame clones and lacks some. The sample lists under 500,000 clones; about 85% were seen once. What was sequenced was PBMCs or T cells enriched from blood (not recorded which). The clonotype originates from a woman younger than 35 with acute COVID-19.

CDR3 coding DNA: TGCGCCAGCTCTGGTAGCGGGATCGCGTATAGTGGGGTGATCGAGCAGTACTTC. Translation gives CASSGSGIAYSGVIEQYF. This chain connects TRBV5-1 to TRBJ2-7, with TRBD2 matching over 8 bases. The germline gives CDR1 SGHRS, CDR2 YFSETQ. V lost 7 bases, J lost 6 bases, and 24 bases stayed unmatched. The CDR3 length is 18 residues.